These 15 T cell receptor beta chains were all obtained from the same sample, sequenced in a study of CD8 T cells in ankylosing spondylitis (dated by TCRdb to about 2017). Libraries came from 5' RACE. Sequencing instrument: Illumina HiSeq 2500. In TCRdb, the public reads were trimmed at Q25 with fastp and aligned with MiXCR, with productive beta chains retained. Every CDR3 protein is listed once, alongside the most common genes and DNA of its rows. This sample gives approximately 100,000 distinct CDR3 sequences in total; about 7.7% of them show up just once. About 9.6% of the sample comes from the top ten. Sequencing used blood, either unsorted or a sorted T cell fraction (not recorded which). The source of these receptors is a male donor with ankylosing spondylitis or in good health (not recorded which).

This clonotype was seen ten or more times. The chain carries TRBV5-1 and TRBJ2-7, with 7 bases that match TRBD2. This CDR3 region has 15 residues. Germline V gene sequence: CDR1 SGHRS, CDR2 YFSETQ. V lost 0 bases and J lost 4; bases outside the gene matches: 7. The CDR3 sequence is CASSLVASGEYEQYF. CDR3 sequence (DNA): TGCGCCAGCAGCTTGGTGGCTAGCGGAGAGTACGAGCAGTACTTC.

Many counts were recorded for this clonotype. Here the CDR3 DNA reads TGCGCCAGCAGCGAGCCCTCGTCTGAGCAGTTCTTC. It encodes CASSEPSSEQFF. The J gene is TRBJ2-1, the V gene TRBV5-1; D remains ambiguous. This CDR3 is 12 amino acids long. Germline CDR1 is SGHRS and CDR2 is YFSETQ. V was pared by 4 bases and J by 9 bases, with 11 bases between.

This clonotype was recorded many times. This rearrangement joins TRBV10-3 to TRBJ2-2; D is possibly TRBD2 (7 bases). V lost 0 bases, J lost 1 base, and 12 bases lay in between. The CDR3 length is 17 residues. The germline gives CDR1 ENHRY, CDR2 SYGVKD. CDR3 sequence (DNA): TGTGCCATCAGTGAGTCGTGGGGGGGACAGAACACCGGGGAGCTGTTTTTT. Translating gives CAISESWGGQNTGELFF.

This clonotype came up many times. The V and J genes are TRBV6-5 and TRBJ2-1, with TRBD1 matching over 9 bases. This CDR3 is built from 16 residues. Germline loops: CDR1 MNHEY, CDR2 SVGAGI. V trimming: 0 bases; J trimming: 4 bases; junction bases outside the gene matches: 4. CDR3 bases: TGTGCCAGCAGTTACTCGGGACAGGGCGGGTACAATGAGCAGTTCTTC. This translates into CASSYSGQGGYNEQFF.

This clonotype was seen many times. This chain joins TRBV27 and TRBJ1-6; D is unclear. This CDR3 has 13 residues. V was trimmed by 2 bases and J by 10 bases, leaving 9 bases between them. Germline V gene data show CDR1 as MNHEY and CDR2 as SMNVEV (reference sequence). The CDR3 reads CASSLGGYSPLHF. The CDR3 DNA reads as TGTGCCAGCAGTTTAGGAGGGTACTCACCCCTCCACTTT.

This clonotype was counted many times. The rearrangement links TRBV19 to TRBJ2-1; TRBD2 aligns across 9 bases. V lost 1 base and J lost 7; bases outside the gene matches: 8. There are 16 residues in the CDR3. CDR1 is LNHDA, CDR2 SQIVND, per germline (reference sequence). CDR3 protein: CASSIVVSSGINEQFF. For the CDR3, the DNA is TGTGCCAGTAGTATAGTCGTCTCTAGCGGGATAAATGAGCAGTTCTTC.

In its sample, this clonotype was seen many times. This chain uses TRBV12-3 or TRBV12-4 with TRBJ2-2; maybe TRBD2 (7 bases). V lost 6 bases and J 1 base, leaving 18 bases between the germline ends. The CDR3 sequence is 17 residues long. Written as DNA, the CDR3 is TGTGCCAGCAGCATCCCTGCGGGGGCCCTGAACACCGGGGAGCTGTTTTTT. Its translation is CASSIPAGALNTGELFF.

This clonotype was counted ten times or more. V gene TRBV6-6 combines with J gene TRBJ1-1; no reliable D call. Germline V CDR1 and CDR2: MNHNY, SVGAGI (reference sequence). The CDR3 loop spans 12 amino acids. V lost 6 bases and J 1 base, leaving 6 bases between the germline ends. The CDR3 region is CASSRSNTEAFF. In DNA form, the CDR3 reads TGTGCCAGCAGCCGATCGAACACTGAAGCTTTCTTT.

With regard to this clonotype: A much larger clone lies one base from this, so it may be a read error. The gene calls are TRBV6-5 and TRBJ1-1; D call uncertain. In germline, CDR1 is MNHEY, CDR2 SVGAGI. The CDR3 has 12 residues. The CDR3 sequence is CASSDPNTAAFF. The DNA for the CDR3 is TGTGCCAGCAGTGACCCGAACACTGCAGCTTTCTTT.

In this sample, this clonotype turned up a few times. The chain employs TRBV7-2 and TRBJ2-2, with 10 bases lining up with TRBD1. Germline V lookup: CDR1 SGHTA, CDR2 FQGNSA. After removal of 6 bases from V and 7 bases from J, the junction contained 5 bases not matched to a gene. The CDR3 is made up of 14 amino acids. The CDR3 sequence: CASSRQGADGELFF. In DNA form, the CDR3 reads TGTGCCAGCAGTCGACAGGGGGCGGACGGGGAGCTGTTTTTT.

Ten or more counts support this clonotype. The J gene is TRBJ2-7, the V gene TRBV29-1, with 8 bases lining up with TRBD2. With V trimmed by 3 bases and J by 3 bases, 4 bases remained unmatched. The CDR3 spans 13 residues. The germline gives CDR1 SQVTM, CDR2 ANQGSEA. This chain's CDR3 is CSVEDREGYEQYF. Here the CDR3 DNA reads TGCAGCGTTGAGGACCGGGAGGGCTACGAGCAGTACTTC.

Turning to this clonotype: A much larger clone sits a single nucleotide away, making a read error possible. The chain joins TRBV7-2 to TRBJ2-1; D call uncertain. Germline V gene data show CDR1 as SGHTA and CDR2 as FQGNSA. The CDR3 spans 12 residues. DNA for the CDR3: TGTGCCAGCAGCTTCGTTGCGGTTGAGCGGTTCTTC. Protein: CASSFVAVERFF. The full variable domain, rest sourced from reference TRBV7-2 and TRBJ2-1, is GAGVSQSPSNKVTEKGKDVELRCDPISGHTALYWYRQSLGQGLEFLIYFQGNSAPDKSGLPSDRFSAERTGGSVSTLTIQRTQQEDSAVYLCASSFVAVERFFGPGTRLTVL.

This clonotype has ten or more counts. This chain connects TRBV20-1 to TRBJ2-3; TRBD2 agrees at 8 bases. The germline V gene encodes CDR1 DFQATT and CDR2 SNEGSKA (reference sequence). The CDR3 is made up of 14 amino acids. V lost 5 bases and J lost 2; bases outside the gene matches: 6. The CDR3 is CSAPPGGPTDTQYF. The DNA for the CDR3 is TGCAGTGCTCCCCCGGGAGGGCCCACAGATACGCAGTATTTT.

This clonotype occurred many times. The chain couples TRBV29-1 to TRBJ2-7, with D unresolved. The CDR3 loop spans 12 amino acids. Trimming pared 4 bases from V and 2 bases from J, leaving 9 bases between. The V gene's germline CDR1 is SQVTM and CDR2 ANQGSEA. The CDR3 DNA sequence: TGCAGCGTTGTGGGCACCACCTACGAGCAGTACTTC. It translates to CSVVGTTYEQYF.

At least ten counts were recorded for this clonotype. This chain links TRBV4-2 with TRBJ2-5; D not resolved. Trimming left V 0 bases short and J 2 bases short, with 13 bases between. The CDR3 is 16 residues long. Germline V CDR1 and CDR2: LGHNA, YNFKEQ. This CDR3 is CASSQDTGQSQETQYF. DNA for the CDR3: TGTGCCAGCAGCCAAGATACCGGGCAGAGTCAAGAGACCCAGTACTTC.